Below are 27 T cell receptor beta chains sequenced from a single sample in a study of CD8 T cells in ankylosing spondylitis. MiXCR, applied by TCRdb to the 5' RACE reads, yields one record per CDR3 protein. The sample has 250,000 to 400,000 distinct CDR3 sequences; around 10% are singletons. The specimen was blood, either unsorted or a sorted T cell fraction (not recorded which). The receptors here all came from a female donor with ankylosing spondylitis or in good health (not recorded which).

This clonotype came up many times. This chain uses TRBV20-1 with TRBJ2-5; D may be TRBD1 or TRBD2 (5 bases each). This CDR3 spans 13 amino acids. V was cut by 1 base and J by 4 bases, with 10 bases left in between. The germline CDR1 and CDR2 sequences are DFQATT and SNEGSKA (reference sequence). The CDR3 DNA is TGCAGTGCTAGAGTCGGGGCCCTAGAGACCCAGTACTTC. It specifies CSARVGALETQYF.

This clonotype was picked up a small number of times. This chain connects TRBV20-1 to TRBJ2-3; 12 bases are a match to TRBD2. V lost 5 bases, J lost 4 bases, and 7 bases stayed unmatched. This CDR3 is built from 15 residues. Germline V gene data show CDR1 as DFQATT and CDR2 as SNEGSKA (reference sequence). The CDR3 DNA follows: TGCAGTGCTCCCACTAGCGGGGGGCACCCAGATACGCAGTATTTT. As protein: CSAPTSGGHPDTQYF.

The chain links TRBV9 to TRBJ2-6; D tentatively fits TRBD1 or TRBD2 (5 bases each). Trimming took 0 bases from V and 2 from J, leaving 18 bases between them. The CDR3 is made up of 19 amino acids. The germline CDR1 and CDR2 sequences are SGDLS and YYNGEE. CDR3 loop: CASSVALSLVGAGANVLTF. CDR3 nucleotides: TGTGCCAGCAGCGTAGCCCTCTCTCTGGTGGGGGCTGGGGCCAACGTCCTGACTTTC. The full variable domain, completed using reference TRBV9 and TRBJ2-6, is DSGVTQTPKHLITATGQRVTLRCSPRSGDLSVYWYQQSLDQGLQFLIQYYNGEERAKGNILERFSAQQFPDLHSELNLSSLELGDSALYFCASSVALSLVGAGANVLTFGAGSRLTVL.

This chain links TRBV7-9 with TRBJ2-2; 8 bases are a match to TRBD2. V lost 5 bases, J lost 3 bases, and 8 bases stayed unmatched. CDR3 length equals 16 residues. The germline CDR1 and CDR2 sequences are SEHNR and FQNEAQ (reference sequence). The CDR3 nucleotides are TGTGCCAGCAGCCCTCGGGGGGGAGCGGACACCGGGGAGCTGTTTTTT. Its translation is CASSPRGGADTGELFF.

This clonotype was recorded at least ten times. This chain connects TRBV5-6 to TRBJ1-6; D is unclear. This CDR3 has 18 residues. V was shortened by 0 bases and J by 0 bases, with 13 bases between the two germline ends. Germline lookup yields CDR1 SGHDT and CDR2 YYEEEE. The CDR3 loop reads CASSLGRQMSSYNSPLHF. For the CDR3, the DNA is TGTGCCAGCAGCTTGGGCCGCCAGATGAGCTCCTATAATTCACCCCTCCACTTT. Based on the CDR3 plus reference TRBV5-6 and TRBJ1-6, the full variable domain is DAGVTQSPTHLIKTRGQQVTLRCSPKSGHDTVSWYQQALGQGPQFIFQYYEEEERQRGNFPDRFSGHQFPNYSSELNVNALLLGDSALYLCASSLGRQMSSYNSPLHFGNGTRLTVT.

This chain connects TRBV20-1 to TRBJ1-2, with unresolved D. This CDR3 is 13 amino acids long. V lost 7 bases to trimming and J lost 8 bases, with 20 bases between them. Germline assignment: CDR1 DFQATT and CDR2 SNEGSKA (reference sequence). The CDR3 spells CSVAPGFGGGYTF. The CDR3 region has the DNA TGCAGTGTAGCGCCTGGGTTTGGAGGCGGCTACACCTTC.

Many counts were recorded for this clonotype. V and J are TRBV20-1 and TRBJ2-5, with 11 positions matching TRBD2. Germline V gives CDR1 DFQATT, CDR2 SNEGSKA (reference sequence). The CDR3 is 16 residues long. After removal of 1 base from V and 2 bases from J, the junction contained 6 bases not matched to a gene. The CDR3 is CSARVPLAGGQETQYF. The CDR3 region has the DNA TGCAGTGCTAGAGTTCCCCTAGCGGGAGGTCAAGAGACCCAGTACTTC.

This clonotype was found many times. V is TRBV5-5 and J is TRBJ2-7; the D gene is possibly TRBD1 (6 bases). The V gene's germline CDR1 is SGHKS and CDR2 YYEKEE (reference sequence). The length of the CDR3 is 14 residues. The V end lost 5 bases, the J end lost 3 bases, and 15 bases lay between the germline ends. The CDR3 protein is CASRLIQGFYEQYF. The CDR3 nucleotides read TGTGCCAGCAGACTGATACAGGGATTCTACGAGCAGTACTTC. Using reference TRBV5-5 and TRBJ2-7 for the parts outside the CDR3, the full variable domain is DAGVTQSPTHLIKTRGQQVTLRCSPISGHKSVSWYQQVLGQGPQFIFQYYEKEERGRGNFPDRFSARQFPNYSSELNVNALLLGDSALYLCASRLIQGFYEQYFGPGTRLTVT.

There are many counts of this clonotype. The genes are TRBV20-1 and TRBJ2-7, with 11 nucleotides matching TRBD2. Germline assignment: CDR1 DFQATT and CDR2 SNEGSKA (reference sequence). Trimming at V came to 5 bases and at J to 1 base, leaving 1 base not matched to a gene. The CDR3 runs 13 residues. CDR3 DNA: TGCAGTGCTTGGACTAGCGGGTCCTACGAGCAGTACTTC. Protein product: CSAWTSGSYEQYF.

This clonotype has ten or more counts. V usage is TRBV7-9 and J usage is TRBJ1-4; D is unclear. V was shortened by 6 bases and J by 5 bases, with 22 bases between the two germline ends. CDR3 size: 17 residues. Per germline, CDR1 SEHNR and CDR2 FQNEAQ (reference sequence). CDR3 protein: CASSTIPSDGPNEKLFF. The CDR3 coding sequence is TGTGCCAGCAGTACCATTCCCTCGGACGGGCCGAATGAAAAACTGTTTTTT.

V usage is TRBV2 and J usage is TRBJ1-2; D is uncertain. V shed 10 bases and J shed 7 bases, with 10 bases lying between them. The CDR3 spans 10 residues. Per the germline V gene, CDR1 is SNHLY and CDR2 is FYNNEI. The chain's CDR3 is CATKVGGYTF. The CDR3 DNA sequence: TGTGCCACCAAAGTGGGTGGCTACACCTTC.

This clonotype was seen many times. The V and J genes are TRBV24-1 and TRBJ1-1; 7 positions agree with TRBD1. CDR1 is KGHDR and CDR2 is SFDVKD in the germline V gene. The CDR3 contains 13 residues. With 12 bases clipped from V and 1 base from J, the junction kept 7 bases outside the gene matches. CDR3 amino acids: CASRDRSNTEAFF. Here the CDR3 DNA reads TGTGCCTCTCGGGACAGATCGAACACTGAAGCTTTCTTT.

This clonotype was seen at least ten times. The chain employs TRBV28 and TRBJ2-3, with 7 bases fitting TRBD2. This CDR3 spans 14 amino acids. Germline V CDR1 and CDR2: MDHEN, SYDVKM. The trim removed 3 bases at V and 4 bases at J, leaving 4 bases unmatched. In DNA, the CDR3 is TGTGCCAGCAGTTTGGGGGGGAGCGCAGATACGCAGTATTTT. It yields the protein CASSLGGSADTQYF.

This clonotype appeared many times. V usage is TRBV14 and J usage is TRBJ2-7; unclear D gene. Trimming pared 1 base from V and 2 bases from J, leaving 9 bases between. CDR1 is SGHDN, CDR2 FVKESK, per germline. The CDR3 totals 14 residues. The CDR3 spells CASSQVKRAYEQYF. The CDR3 coding sequence is TGTGCCAGCAGCCAAGTGAAAAGAGCCTACGAGCAGTACTTC.

This clonotype has more than one count but fewer than ten. The rearrangement links TRBV7-9 to TRBJ1-6; D might be TRBD1 (5 bases). Per germline, CDR1 SEHNR and CDR2 FQNEAQ (reference sequence). Trimming pared 4 bases from V and 8 bases from J, leaving 15 bases between. This CDR3 contains 15 residues. This CDR3 is CASSSSGEVDSPLHF. The CDR3 DNA reads as TGTGCCAGCAGCTCATCGGGGGAGGTGGATTCACCCCTCCACTTT. Full variable domain (rest looked up from reference TRBV7-9 and TRBJ1-6): DTGVSQNPRHKITKRGQNVTFRCDPISEHNRLYWYRQTLGQGPEFLTYFQNEAQLEKSRLLSDRFSAERPKGSFSTLEIQRTEQGDSAMYLCASSSSGEVDSPLHFGNGTRLTVT.

The V gene is TRBV15, the J gene TRBJ2-7, with no clear D. The V end was cut by 3 bases, the J end by 5 bases, with 8 bases between. Germline values: CDR1 LNHNV, CDR2 YYDKDF (reference sequence). This CDR3 is built from 12 residues. The DNA for the CDR3 is TGTGCCACCAGCAGGGCGACCCACGAGCAGTACTTC. Its translation is CATSRATHEQYF.

A few counts support this clonotype. CDR3 sequence (DNA): TGTGCCAGCAGCGTCTCCAAAGCGACTGAAGCTTTCTTT. It yields the protein CASSVSKATEAFF. The chain employs TRBV3-1 and TRBJ1-1; no clear D. Germline-derived CDR1 and CDR2 are LGHDT and YNNKEL (reference sequence). Trimming took 5 bases from V and 5 from J, leaving 12 bases between them. This CDR3 comprises 13 residues.

The sample holds many counts of this clonotype. V and J are TRBV20-1 and TRBJ2-3; D is unclear. Trimming cost V 6 bases and J 5 bases, with 9 bases left between them. CDR1 is DFQATT and CDR2 is SNEGSKA in the germline V gene (reference sequence). This CDR3 is built from 11 residues. As DNA, the CDR3 is TGCAGTGCGAATAATAAAGATACGCAGTATTTT. Its translation: CSANNKDTQYF.

This clonotype was seen repeatedly, ten times or more. The chain couples TRBV20-1 to TRBJ2-1; 8 bases map to TRBD1. The length of the CDR3 is 15 residues. Trimming took 0 bases from V and 1 from J; bases not matched to a gene: 2. Germline CDR1 reads DFQATT; CDR2 reads SNEGSKA (reference sequence). DNA for the CDR3: TGCAGTGCTAGAGACCAGGGGGCGTCCTACAATGAGCAGTTCTTC. This encodes CSARDQGASYNEQFF.

This clonotype was seen many times. J is TRBJ2-5 and V is TRBV28, with TRBD1 matching over 9 bases. The germline V gene encodes CDR1 MDHEN and CDR2 SYDVKM. Germline trimming cut 2 bases from V and 3 bases from J; bases unmatched to any gene: 4. The CDR3 runs 15 residues. CDR3 sequence: CASSLPGQGKETQYF. The CDR3 nucleotides read TGTGCCAGCAGTTTACCGGGACAGGGTAAAGAGACCCAGTACTTC.

This clonotype was observed at least ten times. The chain employs TRBV7-2 and TRBJ2-2; 8 positions agree with TRBD2. Germline values: CDR1 SGHTA, CDR2 FQGNSA. The CDR3 has 15 residues. With V trimmed by 4 bases and J by 4 bases, 5 bases remained unmatched. CDR3 loop: CASSSGLAGTGELFF. DNA of the CDR3: TGTGCCAGCAGCTCAGGGCTAGCGGGCACCGGGGAGCTGTTTTTT.

This chain uses TRBV6-1 with TRBJ1-1; unclear D gene. V was pared by 7 bases and J by 5 bases, with 8 bases between. The CDR3 covers 11 residues. CDR1 and CDR2 (germline): MNHNS, SASEGT. The CDR3 coding sequence is TGTGCCAGCACTGTGGAGACTGAAGCTTTCTTT. Translating it yields CASTVETEAFF.

This clonotype occurred many times. This CDR3 is CASSLFGELFF. For the CDR3, the DNA is TGTGCCAGCAGCTTGTTCGGGGAGCTGTTTTTT. J is TRBJ2-2 and V is TRBV5-5; D is uncertain. This CDR3 spans 11 amino acids. V was shortened by 1 base and J by 7 bases, with 2 bases between the two germline ends. CDR1 and CDR2 (germline): SGHKS, YYEKEE (reference sequence).

In this sample, this clonotype turned up a few times. The chain employs TRBV7-9 and TRBJ1-4; 9 bases are a match to TRBD1. V shed 5 bases and J 14 bases; nucleotides not matched to a gene: 15. The CDR3 has 15 amino acids. Germline assignment: CDR1 SEHNR and CDR2 FQNEAQ (reference sequence). The DNA of the CDR3 is TGTGCCAGCAGCCGCTTGGACAGGGGTAGCGATGTCCTGTTTTTT. It codes for CASSRLDRGSDVLFF.

The chain employs TRBV20-1 and TRBJ2-7; 11 bases map to TRBD1. Germline CDR1 DFQATT, CDR2 SNEGSKA (reference sequence). This CDR3 is 14 amino acids long. V was pared by 6 bases and J by 7 bases, with 11 bases of the junction left unmatched. This CDR3 is CSAPTGTGGYEQYF. CDR3 coding DNA: TGCAGTGCCCCGACCGGGACAGGGGGTTATGAGCAGTACTTC.

This clonotype was seen only once. A junction boundary mismatches the germline segment, possibly from a read error. The chain carries TRBV20-1 and TRBJ2-3; 9 nucleotides match TRBD2. The germline V gene has CDR1 DFQATT and CDR2 SNEGSKA (reference sequence). The CDR3 runs to 16 residues. The CDR3 DNA follows: TGCTGTGCTTTAAGAATGGCGGGAGGGAGCACAGATACGCAGTATTTT. Its protein is CCALRMAGGSTDTQYF.

Ten or more counts support this clonotype. The chain combines TRBV20-1 with TRBJ2-7; 9 bases fit TRBD2. Germline trimming cut 6 bases from V and 6 bases from J; bases unmatched to any gene: 12. The germline V gene has CDR1 DFQATT and CDR2 SNEGSKA (reference sequence). This CDR3 has 14 amino acids. CDR3 in DNA: TGCAGTGCCAACCCCGGGACTAGCCTCCCCGAGCAGTACTTC. This gives the protein CSANPGTSLPEQYF.